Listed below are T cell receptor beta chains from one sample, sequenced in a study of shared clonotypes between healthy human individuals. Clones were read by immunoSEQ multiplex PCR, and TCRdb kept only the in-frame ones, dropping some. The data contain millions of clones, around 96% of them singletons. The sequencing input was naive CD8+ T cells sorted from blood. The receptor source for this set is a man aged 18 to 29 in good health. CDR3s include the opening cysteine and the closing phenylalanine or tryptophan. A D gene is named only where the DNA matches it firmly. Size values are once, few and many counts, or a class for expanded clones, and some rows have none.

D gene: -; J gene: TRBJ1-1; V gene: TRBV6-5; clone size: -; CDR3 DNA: TGTGCCAGCAGTTTACAACCCGGGGGTATGAACACTGAAGCTTTCTTT; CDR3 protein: CASSLQPGGMNTEAFF
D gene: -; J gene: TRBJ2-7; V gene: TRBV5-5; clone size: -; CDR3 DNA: TGTGCCAGCAGCCAGGTGCAAGGGGGACTCGGGTACGAGCAGTACTTC; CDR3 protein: CASSQVQGGLGYEQYF
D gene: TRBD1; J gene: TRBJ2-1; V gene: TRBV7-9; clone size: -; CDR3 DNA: TGTGCCAGCAGCCACGGACAGGGCCATGAGCAGTTCTTC; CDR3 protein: CASSHGQGHEQFF
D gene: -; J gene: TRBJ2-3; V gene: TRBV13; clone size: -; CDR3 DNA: TGTGCCAGCAGCTCTTCGGACGCCGGAGGAGATACGCAGTATTTT; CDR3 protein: CASSSSDAGGDTQYF
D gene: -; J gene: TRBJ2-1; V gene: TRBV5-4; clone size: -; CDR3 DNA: TGTGCCAGCAGCTTGCGAGGCGGGGTGAAGCAGTTCTTC; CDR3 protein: CASSLRGGVKQFF
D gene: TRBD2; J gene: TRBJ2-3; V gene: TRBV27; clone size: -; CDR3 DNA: TGTGCCAGCAGGGTAGCGGGGGGGCCAAATACGCAGTATTTT; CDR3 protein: CASRVAGGPNTQYF
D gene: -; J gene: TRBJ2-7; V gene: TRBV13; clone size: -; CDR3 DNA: TGTGCCAGCAGCCCCTTATCTTCCCACGAGCAGTACTTC; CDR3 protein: CASSPLSSHEQYF
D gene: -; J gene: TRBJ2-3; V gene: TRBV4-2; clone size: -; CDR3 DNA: TGTGCCAGCAGCCAAGCCGAACCGGGGGCAGAGACAGATACGCAGTATTTT; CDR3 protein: CASSQAEPGAETDTQYF
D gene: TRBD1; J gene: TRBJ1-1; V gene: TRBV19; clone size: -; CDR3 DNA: TGTGCCAGTAGTATAGATCCCCAGGGGGCAACTTTCTTT; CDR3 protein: CASSIDPQGATFF
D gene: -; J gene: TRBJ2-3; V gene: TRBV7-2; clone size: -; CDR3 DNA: TGTGCCAGCAGCTTAAGGGACTTCTATGGGGAGCGGGGCACAGATACGCAGTATTTT; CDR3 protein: CASSLRDFYGERGTDTQYF
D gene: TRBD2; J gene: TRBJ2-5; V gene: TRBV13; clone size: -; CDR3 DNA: TGTGCCAGCAGCTTAAACCCGGGGGGGCAAGGAGAGACCCAGTACTTC; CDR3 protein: CASSLNPGGQGETQYF
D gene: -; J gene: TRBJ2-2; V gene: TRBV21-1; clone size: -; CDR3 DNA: TGTGCCATATCGGGTCTGGGAGGGGCGAACACCGGGGAGCTGTTTTTT; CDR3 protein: CAISGLGGANTGELFF
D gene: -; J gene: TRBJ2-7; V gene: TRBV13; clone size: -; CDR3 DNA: TGTGCCAGCAGCACCCCGGGGTACGAGCAGTACTTC; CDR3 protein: CASSTPGYEQYF
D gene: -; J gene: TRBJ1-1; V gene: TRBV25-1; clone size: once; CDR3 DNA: TGTGCCAGCAAGGATCCGAACACTGAAGCTTTCTTT; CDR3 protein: CASKDPNTEAFF
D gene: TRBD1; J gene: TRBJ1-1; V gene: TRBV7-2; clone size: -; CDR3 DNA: TGTGCCAGCAGCTACGGGACAGGGAACACTGAAGCTTTCTTT; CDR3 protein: CASSYGTGNTEAFF
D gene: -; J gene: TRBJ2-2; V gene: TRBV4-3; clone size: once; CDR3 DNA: TGCGCCAGCAGCCAAGATCTAAGGGGCGACACCGGGGAGCTGTTTTTT; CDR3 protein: CASSQDLRGDTGELFF
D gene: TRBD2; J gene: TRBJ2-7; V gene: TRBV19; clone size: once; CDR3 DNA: TGTGCCAGTAGTATAGGGGGACTAGATTCACCCTACGAGCAGTACTTC; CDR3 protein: CASSIGGLDSPYEQYF
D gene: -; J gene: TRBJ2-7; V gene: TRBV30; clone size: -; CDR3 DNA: TGTGCCTGGAGTGAGTACGAGCAGTACTTC; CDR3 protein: CAWSEYEQYF
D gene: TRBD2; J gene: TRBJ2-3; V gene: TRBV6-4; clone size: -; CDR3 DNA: TGTGCCAGCAGCCCCTTGGCGGGAGGGCCTGATACGCAGTATTTT; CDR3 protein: CASSPLAGGPDTQYF
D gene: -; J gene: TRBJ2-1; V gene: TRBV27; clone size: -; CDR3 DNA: TGTGCCAGCAGTCCCGGGACAGCCTTACTAGCGGTAAACAATGAGCAGTTCTTC; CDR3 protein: CASSPGTALLAVNNEQFF
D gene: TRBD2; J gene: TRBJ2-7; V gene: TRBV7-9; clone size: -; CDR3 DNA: TGTGCCAGCAGCCGGCCCCTAGCGGGGATCTACGAGCAGTACTTC; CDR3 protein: CASSRPLAGIYEQYF
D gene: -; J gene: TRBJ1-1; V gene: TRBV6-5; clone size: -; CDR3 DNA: TGTGCCAGCAGGGTCATGGGGGACTCTGAAGCTTTCTTT; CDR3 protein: CASRVMGDSEAFF
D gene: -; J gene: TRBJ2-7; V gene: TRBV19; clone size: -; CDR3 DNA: TGTGCCAGTAGTACCAGCGGTAATTCCTACGAGCAGTACTTC; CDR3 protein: CASSTSGNSYEQYF
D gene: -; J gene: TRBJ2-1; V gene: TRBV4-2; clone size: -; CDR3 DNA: TGTGCCAGCAGCCAATCCTCCCTCAGCATCGAGCAGTTCTTC; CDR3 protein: CASSQSSLSIEQFF
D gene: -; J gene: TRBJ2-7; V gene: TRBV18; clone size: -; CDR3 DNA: TGTGCCAGCTCACCACCCGCACAGAGCTCCTACGAGCAGTACTTC; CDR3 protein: CASSPPAQSSYEQYF
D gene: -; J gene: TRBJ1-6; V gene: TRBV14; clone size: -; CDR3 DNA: TGTGCCAGCAGCCAGCACATAGATTTTAATTCACCCCTCCACTTT; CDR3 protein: CASSQHIDFNSPLHF
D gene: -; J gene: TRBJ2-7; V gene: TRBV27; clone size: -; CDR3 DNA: TGTGCCAGCAGTTTACCCGGAGAGTCCTACGAGCAGTACTTC; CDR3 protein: CASSLPGESYEQYF
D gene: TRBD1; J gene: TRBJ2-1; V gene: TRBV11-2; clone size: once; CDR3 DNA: TGTGCCAGCAGCTCCCCAGGGGGCAGTGAGCAGTTCTTC; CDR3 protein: CASSSPGGSEQFF
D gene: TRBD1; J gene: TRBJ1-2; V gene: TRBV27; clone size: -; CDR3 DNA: TGTGCCAGCAGTCCAGGGGGGACGAGGGGCTACACCTTC; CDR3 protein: CASSPGGTRGYTF